This T cell receptor beta chain came from a study of blood T cell repertoires in COVID-19. Study at large: Acute and convalescent COVID-19 specimens originated in the United States, Italy and Spain. The cDNA or gDNA used as material had been derived from T cells, B-cell-depleted T cells, or PBMCs.

Original data processing: By means of reference gene primer amplification, nucleated cell counts were estimated. Here immunoSEQ multiplex PCR was the method, and the copy in TCRdb shows in-frame clones only, minus some. V, J and clone size are taken as reported in that table, and D and trimming were inferred from the DNA itself. The sample carries roughly 280,000 clones, 75% to 90% recorded once. Germline V lookup: CDR1 MNHEY, CDR2 SMNVEV (reference sequence). V was pared by 3 bases and J by 1 base, with 12 bases between. The CDR3 is made up of 15 amino acids. The rearrangement joins TRBV27 to TRBJ1-1; D is undetermined. Sequenced material: peripheral blood. The sequence was obtained from a man aged 25 to 45 with active or convalescent COVID-19. The CDR3, as DNA: TGTGCCAGCAGTTTGGGCTGGGGAGAGAACACTGAAGCTTTCTTT. Translation: CASSLGWGENTEAFF.